This T cell receptor (beta chain) was sequenced in a study of CD8+ T cells in alopecia areata. Study background: Patients in the treated group were given tofacitinib by mouth, 5 to 10 mg twice a day.

In each case, RNA was isolated and then reverse transcribed into cDNA as the sequencing template. TCRdb's copy holds only in-frame clones and misses some; the assay was immunoSEQ multiplex PCR. The sample has around 140,000 clones; around 47% are singletons. This CDR3 contains 14 residues. V shed 6 bases and J shed 1 base, with 13 bases lying between them. The germline V gene has CDR1 SGHRS and CDR2 YFSETQ. This TCR was recovered from a human donor with alopecia areata. The sequenced sample was CD4+ T cells sorted from blood. The rearrangement links TRBV5-1 to TRBJ1-1; D is ambiguous. The CDR3 reads CASKYGPANTEAFF. CDR3 sequence (DNA): TGCGCCAGCAAATACGGGCCCGCGAACACTGAAGCTTTCTTT.